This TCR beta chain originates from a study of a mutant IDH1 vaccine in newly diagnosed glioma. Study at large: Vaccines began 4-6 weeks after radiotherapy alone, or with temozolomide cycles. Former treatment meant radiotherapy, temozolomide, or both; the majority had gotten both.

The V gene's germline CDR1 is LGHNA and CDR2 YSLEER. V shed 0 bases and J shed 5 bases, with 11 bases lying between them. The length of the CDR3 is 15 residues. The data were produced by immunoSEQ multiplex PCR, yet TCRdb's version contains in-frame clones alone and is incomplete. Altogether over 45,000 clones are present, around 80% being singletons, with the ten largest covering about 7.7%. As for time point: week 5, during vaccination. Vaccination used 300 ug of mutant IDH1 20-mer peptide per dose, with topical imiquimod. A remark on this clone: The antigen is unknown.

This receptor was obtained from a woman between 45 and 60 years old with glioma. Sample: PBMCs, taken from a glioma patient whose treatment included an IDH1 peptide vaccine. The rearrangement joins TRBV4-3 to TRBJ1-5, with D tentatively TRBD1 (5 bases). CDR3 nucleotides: TGCGCCAGCAGCCAAGAAAGAGACAGTCATCAGCCCCAGCATTTT. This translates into CASSQERDSHQPQHF.